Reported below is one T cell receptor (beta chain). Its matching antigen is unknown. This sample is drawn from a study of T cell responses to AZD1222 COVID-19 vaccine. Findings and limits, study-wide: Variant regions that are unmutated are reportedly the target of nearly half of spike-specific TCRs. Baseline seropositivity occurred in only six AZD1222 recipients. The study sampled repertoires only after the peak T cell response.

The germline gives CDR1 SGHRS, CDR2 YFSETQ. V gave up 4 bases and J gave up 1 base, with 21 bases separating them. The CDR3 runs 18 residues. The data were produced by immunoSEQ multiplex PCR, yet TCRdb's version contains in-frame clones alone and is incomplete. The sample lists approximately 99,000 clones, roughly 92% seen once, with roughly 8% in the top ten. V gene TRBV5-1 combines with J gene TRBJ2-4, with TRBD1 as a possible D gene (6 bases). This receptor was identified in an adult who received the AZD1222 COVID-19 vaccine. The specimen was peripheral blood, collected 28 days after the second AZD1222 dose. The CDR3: CASSPTPGTRLAKNIQYF. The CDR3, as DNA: TGCGCCAGCAGCCCCACTCCCGGGACAAGGTTGGCCAAAAACATTCAGTACTTC.